Below are 17 T cell receptor beta chains sequenced from a single sample in a study of CXCR3-negative and CXCR3-positive naive CD8 T cells. General observations from the study: The TRB CDR3s that CXCR3-positive naive cells carried were more hydrophobic than those of CXCR3-negative naive cells.

UMI-labeled 5' RACE TRB cDNA libraries were prepared from the cells. TCRdb re-called the 5' RACE reads and catalogs CDR3 proteins one per entry, DNA excluded. The sample is made up of approximately 140,000 distinct CDR3 sequences, and the top ten hold approximately 0.28% of it. Antigens for these TCRs are unknown. Specimen: naive CXCR3+ CD8+ T cells from blood. The subset was: CD45RO-CCR7+CD27+CD95- naive CD8+ T cells expressing CXCR3 (TNR3+). These receptors were collected from a human donor in good health. Some clones in this sample may be carry-over from other donors' samples.

The rearrangement uses TRBV5-1 and TRBJ1-2. CDR1 and CDR2 (germline): SGHRS, YFSETQ. The CDR3 loop spans 15 amino acids. CDR3 region: CASSYEGEINYGYTF. The full variable domain, completed using reference TRBV5-1 and TRBJ1-2, is KAGVTQTPRYLIKTRGQQVTLSCSPISGHRSVSWYQQTPGQGLQFLFEYFSETQRNKGNFPGRFSGRQFSNSRSEMNVSTLELGDSALYLCASSYEGEINYGYTFGSGTRLTVV.

CDR3: CASSNSGGDNNEQFF. The chain uses TRBV7-2 and TRBJ2-1; the TCRdb D gene call, TRBD2, has no DNA to confirm it. This CDR3 spans 15 amino acids. CDR1 SGHTA and CDR2 FQGNSA come from the germline V gene. Supplemented by reference TRBV7-2 and TRBJ2-1, the full variable domain reads GAGVSQSPSNKVTEKGKDVELRCDPISGHTALYWYRQSLGQGLEFLIYFQGNSAPDKSGLPSDRFSAERTGGSVSTLTIQRTQQEDSAVYLCASSNSGGDNNEQFFGPGTRLTVL.

The chain recombines TRBV5-1 with TRBJ2-6; without DNA, the TCRdb call of TRBD1 cannot be checked. Germline V gene data show CDR1 as SGHRS and CDR2 as YFSETQ. The CDR3 runs to 18 residues. CDR3 amino acids: CASSPVGQGLSGANVLTF.

This CDR3 reads CASSLAGTDNQPQHF. The chain joins TRBV4-1 to TRBJ1-5; there is no DNA to check the TCRdb D call of TRBD1. CDR3 size: 15 residues. Germline-derived CDR1 and CDR2 are MGHRA and YSYEKL.

The rearrangement joins TRBV20-1 to TRBJ2-3; TCRdb picks TRBD2, but there is no DNA to check that call. CDR1 is DFQATT and CDR2 is SNEGSKA in the germline V gene (reference sequence). The CDR3 sequence is 13 residues long. The CDR3 spells CSATGLEEDTQYF.

The chain joins TRBV7-9 to TRBJ1-1. The CDR3 runs to 12 residues. CDR1 and CDR2 (germline): SEHNR, FQNEAQ (reference sequence). This CDR3 is CASADGNTEAFF.

The chain couples TRBV7-9 to TRBJ2-7; without DNA, the TCRdb call of TRBD2 cannot be checked. The CDR3 totals 16 residues. The germline CDR1 and CDR2 sequences are SEHNR and FQNEAQ (reference sequence). This chain's CDR3 is CASSLGLAGSSYEQYF.

This rearrangement joins TRBV5-1 to TRBJ1-1; TCRdb indicates TRBD1, and absent DNA this call remains unverified. The CDR3 sequence is 13 residues long. The germline V gene encodes CDR1 SGHRS and CDR2 YFSETQ. CDR3 sequence reads: CASSPGQNTEAFF.

The chain uses TRBV6-5 and TRBJ2-5; the TRBD1 assignment by TCRdb is unverifiable without DNA. The CDR3 consists of 16 residues. Germline assignment: CDR1 MNHEY and CDR2 SVGAGI. This chain's CDR3 is CASIHAPGTSEETQYF.

The chain couples TRBV25-1 to TRBJ2-2; without DNA, the TCRdb call of TRBD1 cannot be checked. This CDR3 is 17 amino acids long. In germline, CDR1 is MGHDK, CDR2 SYGVNS. The chain's CDR3 is CASTPGIRDDEEVKLFF.

V is TRBV6-2 or TRBV6-3 and J is TRBJ1-3. The germline CDR1 and CDR2 sequences are MNHEY and SVGEGT. CDR3 length: 16 amino acids. CDR3 amino acids: CASSYGPAGSGNTIYF.

This CDR3 is CASSYGAFRSKETQYF. The gene calls are TRBV6-5 and TRBJ2-5; TCRdb's D call of TRBD1 is untestable without DNA. The CDR3 has 16 amino acids. Germline CDR1 MNHEY, CDR2 SVGAGI.

J is TRBJ2-3 and V is TRBV20-1; the TRBD2 assignment by TCRdb is unverifiable without DNA. Germline V gene data show CDR1 as DFQATT and CDR2 as SNEGSKA (reference sequence). The CDR3 is made up of 14 amino acids. The CDR3 loop reads CSARESGGPDTQYF.

The chain is built from TRBV29-1 and TRBJ2-1; with no DNA, the TCRdb D assignment of TRBD1 cannot be verified. This CDR3 spans 16 amino acids. Germline V gene sequence: CDR1 SQVTM, CDR2 ANQGSEA. CDR3 protein: CSVEDGGTANYNEQFF.

The chain employs TRBV12-3 or TRBV12-4 and TRBJ2-7; TCRdb selects TRBD1, and the lack of DNA leaves this call unchecked. The CDR3 sequence is 15 residues long. The CDR3 protein is CASSTPTGSSYEQYF.

The chain employs TRBV13 and TRBJ2-7; TCRdb gives TRBD2 as the D gene, but with no DNA this cannot be confirmed. Germline loops: CDR1 PRHDT, CDR2 FYEKMQ (reference sequence). CDR3 length equals 15 residues. The CDR3 here is CASSLGGAGSLEQYF.

The chain uses TRBV3-1 and TRBJ2-7; TCRdb's assignment of TRBD2 cannot be checked, as there is no DNA. The CDR3 has 16 amino acids. Looked up from germline, CDR1 is LGHDT and CDR2 is YNNKEL (reference sequence). CDR3 region: CASSKLAGMDAYEQYF.